The present T cell receptor (beta chain) was sequenced within a study of blood T cell repertoires in COVID-19. Authors' methods: For nucleated cells, counts were estimated from reference gene primer amplification. This table comes from immunoSEQ multiplex PCR, and its TCRdb copy is limited to in-frame clones, with some not included. V, J and clone size were drawn from that table, and D and trimming were deduced from the DNA. Among 110,000 to 150,000 clones listed, approximately 91% were seen once. This clone was found once. Trimming cost V 7 bases and J 7 bases, with 31 bases left between them. The CDR3 loop spans 18 amino acids. Per the germline V gene, CDR1 is LNHDA and CDR2 is SQIVND (reference sequence).

V is TRBV19 and J is TRBJ1-1; weak D call: TRBD1 (5 bases). The origin of this receptor is a man aged 50 to 59 with active or convalescent COVID-19. Sequencing was carried out using peripheral blood. The CDR3 region has the DNA TGTGCCAGTACCTCACCCCCGGGACGGCGCTCGGGGGGAGGTGAAGCTTTCTTT. As protein: CASTSPPGRRSGGGEAFF.